This T cell receptor (beta chain) was captured in a study of blood T cell repertoires in COVID-19. CDR3 length: 16 residues. This table comes from immunoSEQ multiplex PCR, and its TCRdb copy is limited to in-frame clones, with some not included. The sample lists more than 35,000 clones, over 75% occurring once. The chain combines TRBV21-1 with TRBJ1-2. TRBV21-1 is noted as a pseudogene. This TCR came from a human donor in a cohort sampled during active COVID-19. The sample comprised peripheral blood. The CDR3 nucleotides read TGTGCCAGCAGGATCTTACTAGCTACAGAAACCTATGGCTACACCTTC. Translating it yields CASRILLATETYGYTF.